This T cell receptor beta chain comes out of a study of CD8 T cells in ankylosing spondylitis. The study, taken as a whole, reports: What appeared characteristic of ankylosing spondylitis blood was a TCR beta motif of under 10 highly homologous variants. Reportedly, disease-linked clones are significantly enriched in ankylosing spondylitis patients' matched synovial fluid.

TCRdb reanalysed the 5' RACE reads using MiXCR and keeps one entry per CDR3 protein. Here the sample spans roughly 130,000 distinct CDR3 sequences, around 13% being singletons. This clonotype was counted between two and nine times. Its antigen is unidentified. Trimming cost V 3 bases and J 4 bases, with 7 bases left between them. The length of the CDR3 is 12 residues. Germline CDR1 is DFQATT and CDR2 is SNEGSKA (reference sequence). The sample comprised blood, either unsorted or a sorted T cell fraction (not recorded which). The genes are TRBV20-1 and TRBJ2-1, with D hard to call. The sequence came from a female donor with ankylosing spondylitis or in good health (not recorded which). CDR3 residues: CSARTVYNEQFF. The CDR3, as DNA: TGCAGTGCTAGGACTGTATACAATGAGCAGTTCTTC.